These T cell receptor beta chains were read from a single sample in a study of cytomegalovirus exposure and HLA in healthy donors. Repertoires were generated with immunoSEQ multiplex PCR, while TCRdb's copy carries only in-frame clones and drops some. The table records fewer than 75,000 clones, roughly 70% of them present only once. Sequenced material: PBMCs. These receptors were obtained from an older man in good health and CMV-seronegative. Each CDR3 is given with its conserved first and last residue. A D gene is named only where the DNA matches it firmly. Size tells how often a clone was seen (once, few, many) or the class of an expanded clone, and some rows leave it out.

TRBJ1-2,-,TRBV27,-,CASMGGMVYGYTF,TGTGCCAGCATGGGGGGGATGGTCTATGGCTACACCTTC
TRBJ2-6,-,TRBV18,-,CASSPEQVSGANVLTF,TGTGCCAGCTCACCCGAACAGGTCTCTGGGGCCAACGTCCTGACTTTC
TRBJ1-2,-,TRBV28,TRBD1,CASSPGQNYGYTF,TGTGCCAGCAGTCCGGGACAGAACTATGGCTACACCTTC
TRBJ1-1,-,TRBV7-9,TRBD1,CASSSRTGWSDTEAFF,TGTGCCAGCAGCTCCCGGACAGGATGGTCGGACACTGAAGCTTTCTTT
TRBJ2-7,few,TRBV5-4,TRBD2,CASSLVGGRAYEQYF,TGTGCCAGCAGCTTGGTAGGTGGGAGGGCCTACGAGCAGTACTTC
TRBJ2-1,-,TRBV15,-,CATSREPLSRAQFF,TGTGCCACCAGCAGAGAGCCGCTTAGCAGGGCGCAGTTCTTC
TRBJ2-3,-,TRBV7-2,TRBD2,CASSLEGRGGFGSTDTQYF,TGTGCCAGCAGCCTAGAGGGGCGGGGGGGCTTCGGGAGCACAGATACGCAGTATTTT
TRBJ2-7,-,TRBV7-9,TRBD1,CASSSDRGTYEQYF,TGTGCCAGCAGCTCGGACAGGGGAACCTACGAGCAGTACTTC
TRBJ2-7,-,TRBV5-4,-,CASSLSTEAYEQYF,TGTGCCAGCAGCTTGTCGACGGAGGCCTACGAGCAGTACTTC
TRBJ2-3,few,TRBV4-1,TRBD1,CASNVPGQGAGSGTDTQYF,TGCGCCAGCAACGTCCCGGGACAGGGGGCAGGAAGCGGCACAGATACGCAGTATTTT
TRBJ2-7,-,TRBV6-1,TRBD1,CASNLWDRAYEQYF,TGTGCCAGCAATTTATGGGACAGGGCTTACGAGCAGTACTTC
TRBJ1-2,once,TRBV30,-,CAWSQGGRRYTF,TGTGCCTGGAGTCAAGGGGGACGTCGCTACACCTTC
TRBJ2-1,-,TRBV4-1,-,CASTTTASSYNEQFF,TGCGCCAGCACCACGACAGCCAGCTCCTACAATGAGCAGTTCTTC
TRBJ1-3,-,TRBV7-2,-,CASSLDSTGGNTIYF,TGTGCCAGCAGCTTAGACAGCACGGGGGGAAACACCATATATTTT
TRBJ2-2,few,TRBV2,TRBD2,CASRGGTSGIRGTGELFF,TGTGCCAGCAGAGGAGGGACTAGCGGGATCCGGGGAACCGGGGAGCTGTTTTTT
TRBJ2-1,-,TRBV4-3,TRBD2,CASSQATSGSGDEQFF,TGCGCCAGCAGCCAAGCGACTAGCGGGAGTGGGGATGAGCAGTTCTTC
TRBJ2-1,-,TRBV6-1,-,CASRPMEFAYNEQFF,TGTGCCAGCAGGCCGATGGAGTTCGCCTACAATGAGCAGTTCTTC
TRBJ1-4,-,TRBV7-9,-,CSSTRVDEKLFF,TGTTCCAGTACACGGGTTGATGAAAAACTGTTTTTT
TRBJ2-5,once,TRBV7-2,TRBD1,CASSQGDRLQETQYF,TGTGCCAGCAGCCAAGGGGACAGACTCCAAGAGACCCAGTACTTC
TRBJ2-1,-,TRBV7-9,-,CASSLTSVGVHEQFF,TGTGCCAGCAGCTTGACGTCTGTCGGGGTCCATGAGCAGTTCTTC
TRBJ2-6,-,TRBV7-2,-,CASSLVSGNSGANVLTF,TGTGCCAGCAGCTTAGTTTCAGGGAACTCTGGGGCCAACGTCCTGACTTTC
TRBJ2-7,-,TRBV7-2,-,CASTLESGTATTGQYF,TGTGCCAGCACCCTCGAATCCGGGACTGCCACGACCGGGCAGTACTTC
TRBJ2-6,-,TRBV7-8,-,CASSLSVRAGANVLTF,TGTGCCAGCAGCTTAAGCGTCCGCGCCGGGGCCAACGTCCTGACTTTC
TRBJ2-2,-,TRBV7-2,-,CASSLAGAPGELFF,TGTGCCAGCAGCTTAGCAGGGGCGCCCGGGGAGCTGTTTTTT
TRBJ2-5,-,TRBV5-1,TRBD1,CASSWARDRVRETQYF,TGCGCCAGCAGCTGGGCCCGGGACAGGGTACGTGAGACCCAGTACTTC
TRBJ1-1,-,TRBV6-5,-,CASSQIKGSRAFF,TGTGCCAGCAGTCAAATAAAAGGGAGTCGGGCTTTCTTT
TRBJ1-5,once,TRBV5-5,-,CASRSTEDRYQPQHF,TGTGCCAGCAGGTCGACGGAGGATCGGTATCAGCCCCAGCATTTT
TRBJ1-6,-,TRBV27,TRBD1,CASSIRQGARSPLHF,TGTGCCAGCAGTATCCGACAGGGGGCGCGTTCACCCCTCCACTTT
TRBJ1-6,-,TRBV30,-,CAWTSGRGNSPLHF,TGTGCCTGGACCTCAGGGCGGGGTAATTCACCCCTCCACTTT
TRBJ1-5,-,TRBV5-4,TRBD1,CASSTSGTGRRGNQPQHF,TGTGCCAGCAGCACCTCCGGGACAGGGAGAAGGGGCAATCAGCCCCAGCATTTT
TRBJ2-7,few,TRBV4-3,-,CASSQEGTHHEQYF,TGCGCCAGCAGCCAAGAAGGGACTCACCACGAGCAGTACTTC
TRBJ2-7,-,TRBV5-1,TRBD1,CASSGTPPGQLSYEQYF,TGCGCCAGCAGCGGAACGCCACCGGGACAGCTTTCCTACGAGCAGTACTTC
TRBJ2-3,once,TRBV9,TRBD1,CASSPTGGTQYF,TGTGCCAGCAGCCCCACAGGGGGCACGCAGTATTTT
TRBJ2-2,-,TRBV6-1,-,CASSDPRGGGRITGELFF,TGTGCCAGCAGTGATCCTCGAGGGGGGGGGCGGATCACCGGGGAGCTGTTTTTT
TRBJ2-7,-,TRBV5-1,TRBD2,CASSFSGVSSYEQYF,TGCGCCAGCAGCTTTAGCGGGGTGAGCTCCTACGAGCAGTACTTC
TRBJ2-1,-,TRBV2,TRBD1,CASSKDRGAYNEQFF,TGTGCCAGCAGTAAAGACAGGGGGGCCTACAATGAGCAGTTCTTC
TRBJ2-3,-,TRBV5-1,-,CASSVGAGSLTDTQYF,TGCGCCAGCAGCGTGGGGGCAGGTTCGCTCACAGATACGCAGTATTTT
TRBJ1-2,few,TRBV7-2,-,CASSLARAGYTF,TGTGCCAGCAGCTTAGCCAGGGCTGGCTACACCTTC
TRBJ2-7,-,TRBV5-6,-,CASSLGQGRYEQYF,TGTGCCAGCAGCTTGGGGCAGGGTCGGTACGAGCAGTACTTC
TRBJ1-2,few,TRBV7-9,-,CSSSPHGQPSPGGYTF,TGTTCCAGCAGCCCCCACGGGCAGCCTAGCCCAGGAGGCTACACCTTC
TRBJ2-7,-,TRBV4-3,TRBD1,CASSPDKRTGNQGQYF,TGCGCCAGCAGCCCCGATAAAAGGACAGGGAATCAAGGGCAGTACTTC
TRBJ2-3,-,TRBV6-5,-,CASSYGGSLSDTQYF,TGTGCCAGCAGTTACGGGGGGAGCCTTTCGGATACGCAGTATTTT
TRBJ1-5,-,TRBV7-9,TRBD1,CASSPGQDYNQPQHF,TGTGCCAGCAGCCCGGGACAGGACTACAATCAGCCCCAGCATTTT
TRBJ1-2,-,TRBV5-4,TRBD1,CASSQVQQGVIGYTF,TGTGCCAGCAGCCAAGTCCAACAGGGGGTAATTGGCTACACCTTC
TRBJ2-7,-,TRBV6-5,TRBD1,CASSFIATGTSYEQYF,TGTGCCAGCAGTTTTATTGCGACAGGGACCTCCTACGAGCAGTACTTC
TRBJ1-6,-,TRBV7-8,TRBD1,CASSLYRGYNNSPLHF,TGTGCCAGCAGCTTATACAGGGGTTACAATAATTCACCCCTCCACTTT
TRBJ2-2,-,TRBV5-1,-,CASSLGGRNTGELFF,TGCGCCAGCAGCTTGGGAGGCCGGAACACCGGGGAGCTGTTTTTT
TRBJ1-5,few,TRBV2,-,CASSERGRGSNQPQHF,TGTGCCAGCAGTGAAAGAGGCAGGGGAAGCAATCAGCCCCAGCATTTT
TRBJ2-7,few,TRBV10-3,-,CAIRNTIAPAYEQYF,TGTGCCATCAGGAATACGATAGCGCCGGCCTACGAGCAGTACTTC
TRBJ2-5,-,TRBV11-2,-,CASSFRETQYF,TGTGCCAGCAGCTTTCGGGAGACCCAGTACTTC
TRBJ2-4,-,TRBV11-3,TRBD1,CASSYRDRVAKNIQYF,TGTGCCAGCAGCTACCGGGACAGGGTAGCCAAAAACATTCAGTACTTC
TRBJ2-1,-,TRBV9,TRBD2,CASSVLKSGSLDEQFF,TGTGCCAGCAGCGTATTAAAGAGCGGGAGTCTCGATGAGCAGTTCTTC
TRBJ2-7,-,TRBV5-1,TRBD1,CASSSMGTGAEQYF,TGCGCCAGCAGCTCGATGGGGACAGGGGCCGAGCAGTACTTC
TRBJ1-6,-,TRBV5-4,-,CASSLGGVSNSPLHF,TGTGCCAGCAGCTTGGGCGGGGTCAGTAATTCACCCCTCCACTTT
TRBJ2-5,-,TRBV7-6,-,CASSLGTLQETQYF,TGTGCCAGCAGCTTAGGGACTCTCCAAGAGACCCAGTACTTC
TRBJ2-2,-,TRBV27,-,CASSLSVTDPPGELFF,TGTGCCAGCAGTTTATCGGTCACAGACCCGCCCGGGGAGCTGTTTTTT
TRBJ2-1,-,TRBV14,TRBD1,CASSHDRGVRNEQFF,TGTGCCAGCAGTCATGACAGGGGAGTAAGGAATGAGCAGTTCTTC
TRBJ1-6,-,TRBV30,TRBD1,CAWGQGENSPLHF,TGTGCCTGGGGACAGGGAGAAAATTCACCCCTCCACTTT
TRBJ2-7,-,TRBV2,-,CASSENIYEQYF,TGTGCCAGCAGTGAAAATATTTACGAGCAGTACTTC